The clone carrying this TCR beta chain was recorded a few times. The antigen is unknown. The PCR employed 60 Vbeta primers together with 13 Jbeta primers. Assay: immunoSEQ multiplex PCR; the TCRdb copy retains only in-frame clones and omits some. The sample shows approximately 120,000 clones, under 85% of them seen only once. The data originate from a study of cytomegalovirus exposure and HLA in healthy donors. J gave up 0 bases and V 6 bases, and 7 bases lay outside the gene matches. Germline V gives CDR1 LNHDA, CDR2 SQIVND (reference sequence). The CDR3 runs 15 residues. General study findings and limits: Presence/absence analyses took donor sequencing depth as roughly uniform. CMV serostatus stood as the only immune exposure information on hand. Later work found most CMV-associated TCR beta chains apparently HLA-restricted.

Each donor's status was that of a healthy bone marrow donor. J is TRBJ1-2 and V is TRBV19; 7 bases map to TRBD1. The source is a woman in her forties or fifties in good health and CMV-seropositive. The specimen sequenced was PBMCs. CDR3 amino acids: CASSRGQASNYGYTF. CDR3 coding DNA: TGTGCCAGTAGCCGAGGACAGGCATCTAACTATGGCTACACCTTC.